This T cell receptor (beta chain) originates from a study of cytomegalovirus exposure and HLA in healthy donors. Study-wide background: Later analysis reported that the roughly 110 validation repertoires shared the platform of the approximately 670 first-cohort repertoires.

The CDR3 spans 15 residues. With V trimmed by 3 bases and J by 3 bases, 5 bases remained unmatched. The germline V gene has CDR1 MGHRA and CDR2 YSYEKL. As to this clone: Antigen unknown.

The assay was immunoSEQ multiplex PCR, and TCRdb's table has in-frame clones only and misses some. The sample holds about 220,000 clones, just under 90% seen once. Notes on the study in general: The tendency of first-cohort TCR clusters to co-occur in the approximately 120 validation repertoires was identified by a subsequent analysis. There were around 160 TCR beta chains listed as cytomegalovirus-associated. Reported performance of the classifier showed diagnosis of cytomegalovirus status with high specificity and sensitivity.

Specimen: PBMCs. The chain employs TRBV4-1 and TRBJ2-7; 10 positions agree with TRBD1. The receptor was derived from a man aged 18-30 years in good health and CMV-seronegative. CDR3 sequence (DNA): TGCGCCAGCAGCCATCCGGGACAGGGGTTCTACGAGCAGTACTTC. Protein sequence: CASSHPGQGFYEQYF.